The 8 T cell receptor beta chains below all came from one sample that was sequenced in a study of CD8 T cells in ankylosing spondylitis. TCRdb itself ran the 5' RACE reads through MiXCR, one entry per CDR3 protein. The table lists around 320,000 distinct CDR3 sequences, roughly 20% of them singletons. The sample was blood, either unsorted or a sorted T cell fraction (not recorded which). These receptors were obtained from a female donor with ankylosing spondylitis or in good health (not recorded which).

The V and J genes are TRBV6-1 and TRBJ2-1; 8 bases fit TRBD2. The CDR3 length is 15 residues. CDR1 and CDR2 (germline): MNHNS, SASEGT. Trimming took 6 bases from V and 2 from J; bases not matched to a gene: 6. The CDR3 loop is CASSPTGGAYNEQFF. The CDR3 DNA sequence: TGTGCCAGCAGCCCGACGGGGGGGGCCTACAATGAGCAGTTCTTC.

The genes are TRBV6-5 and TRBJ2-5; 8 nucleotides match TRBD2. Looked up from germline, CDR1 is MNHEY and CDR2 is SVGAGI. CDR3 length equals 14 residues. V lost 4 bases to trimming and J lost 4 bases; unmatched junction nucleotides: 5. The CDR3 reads CASSSGGLAETQYF. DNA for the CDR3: TGTGCCAGCAGTTCGGGGGGGCTCGCAGAGACCCAGTACTTC.

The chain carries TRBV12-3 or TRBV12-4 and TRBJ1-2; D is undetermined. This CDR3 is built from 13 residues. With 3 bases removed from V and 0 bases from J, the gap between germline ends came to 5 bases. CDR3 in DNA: TGTGCCAGCAGTTTTCGGACTAACTATGGCTACACCTTC. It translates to CASSFRTNYGYTF.

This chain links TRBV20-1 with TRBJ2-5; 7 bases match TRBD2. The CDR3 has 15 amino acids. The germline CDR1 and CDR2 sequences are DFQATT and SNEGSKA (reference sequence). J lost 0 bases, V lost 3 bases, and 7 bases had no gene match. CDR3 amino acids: CSASTQRGDQETQYF. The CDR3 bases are TGCAGTGCTAGTACGCAACGGGGGGACCAAGAGACCCAGTACTTC.

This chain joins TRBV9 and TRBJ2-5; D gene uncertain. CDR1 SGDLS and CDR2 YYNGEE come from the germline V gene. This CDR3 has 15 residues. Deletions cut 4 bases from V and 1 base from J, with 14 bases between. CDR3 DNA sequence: TGTGCCAGCAGCCCTGCAATCGACGGCCAAGAGACCCAGTACTTC. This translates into CASSPAIDGQETQYF. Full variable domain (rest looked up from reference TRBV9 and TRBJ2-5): DSGVTQTPKHLITATGQRVTLRCSPRSGDLSVYWYQQSLDQGLQFLIQYYNGEERAKGNILERFSAQQFPDLHSELNLSSLELGDSALYFCASSPAIDGQETQYFGPGTRLLVL.

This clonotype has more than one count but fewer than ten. CDR3: CATSRDQGGLLRNTEAFF. The DNA for the CDR3 is TGTGCCACCAGCAGAGATCAAGGAGGCTTACTGAGGAACACTGAAGCTTTCTTT. The chain combines TRBV15 with TRBJ1-1; D remains unclear. There are 18 residues in the CDR3. V was pared by 0 bases and J by 1 base, with 18 bases between. The germline CDR1 and CDR2 sequences are LNHNV and YYDKDF (reference sequence). Using reference TRBV15 and TRBJ1-1 for the parts outside the CDR3, the full variable domain is DAMVIQNPRYQVTQFGKPVTLSCSQTLNHNVMYWYQQKSSQAPKLLFHYYDKDFNNEADTPDNFQSRRPNTSFCFLDIRSPGLGDTAMYLCATSRDQGGLLRNTEAFFGQGTRLTVV.

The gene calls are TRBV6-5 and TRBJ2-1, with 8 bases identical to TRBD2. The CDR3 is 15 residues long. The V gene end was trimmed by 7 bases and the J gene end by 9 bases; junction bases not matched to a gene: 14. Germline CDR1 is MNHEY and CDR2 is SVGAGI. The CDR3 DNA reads TGTGCCAGCACTTCCGGGGGACTAGAGGGCGTTGAGCAGTTCTTC. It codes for CASTSGGLEGVEQFF.

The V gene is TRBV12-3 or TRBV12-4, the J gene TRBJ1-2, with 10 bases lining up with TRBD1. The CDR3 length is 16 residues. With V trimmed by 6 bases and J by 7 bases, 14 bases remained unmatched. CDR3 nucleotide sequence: TGTGCCAGCAGATCAACCGGGACAGGGGAATCAGGTGGCTACACCTTC. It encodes CASRSTGTGESGGYTF.